The rows below give T cell receptor beta chains drawn from one sample of a study of blood T cell repertoires in COVID-19. Sequenced by immunoSEQ multiplex PCR; TCRdb stores in-frame clones only, minus some. The sample shows fewer than 300,000 clones, approximately 77% of them seen only once. The sample taken for sequencing was peripheral blood. Receptor source: a woman under 30 with acute or convalescent COVID-19. Each CDR3 is given with its conserved first and last residue. Each record gives: clone size, J gene, V gene, D gene, CDR3 DNA, CDR3 protein. A D gene is named only where the DNA matches it firmly. Expanded clones are given a class, and other clones once, few, many or no size at all.

NA TRBJ2-1 TRBV6-2/TRBV6-3 TRBD1 TGTGCCAGCAGTTACAGACAGGGCCTCAATGAGCAGTTCTTC CASSYRQGLNEQFF
NA TRBJ1-6 TRBV18 TRBD1 TGTGCCAGCTCACCACTCTGGGCAGGGGGAAATTCACCCCTCCACTTT CASSPLWAGGNSPLHF
NA TRBJ1-5 TRBV7-8 NA TGTGCCAGCAGCTTAGTTAGGTTGGGCAGGGGCGATCAGCCCCAGCATTTT CASSLVRLGRGDQPQHF
NA TRBJ1-2 TRBV19 NA TGTGCCAGTAGTATCCCCAGCAGGGTACCAGATGGCTACACCTTC CASSIPSRVPDGYTF
NA TRBJ1-1 TRBV4-3 TRBD1 TGCGCCAGCAGCCAAGATCTCAGGGGGCGCGGGAGCACTGAAGCTTTCTTT CASSQDLRGRGSTEAFF
few TRBJ2-7 TRBV3-1/TRBV3-2 NA TGTGCCAGCAGCCAAGAACAGGGTTCCTACGAGCAGTACTTC CASSQEQGSYEQYF
NA TRBJ2-1 TRBV28 TRBD2 TGTGCCAGCGGAGAACTAGCGTTCAATGAGCAGTTCTTC CASGELAFNEQFF
NA TRBJ1-1 TRBV6-5 NA TGTGCCAGCAACGGACAGCTCGGCCAACGGGCTTTCTTT CASNGQLGQRAFF
NA TRBJ1-5 TRBV6-2/TRBV6-3 NA TGTGCCAGCAGTCCCCCGGGGGGGGAGGTGAATCAGCCCCAGCATTTT CASSPPGGEVNQPQHF
NA TRBJ2-1 TRBV24-1 TRBD2 TGTGCCACCAGTCAGTCTATTAGCGGGAGGGATGAGCAGTTCTTC CATSQSISGRDEQFF
NA TRBJ2-2 TRBV4-3 NA TGCGCCAGCAGCCAAGAAGGAGGGATGGGTGCCGGGGAGCTGTTTTTT CASSQEGGMGAGELFF
once TRBJ1-5 TRBV7-9 TRBD1 TGTGCCAGCAGCTTAGGAGGACAGGCTAATCAGCCCCAGCATTTT CASSLGGQANQPQHF
NA TRBJ2-5 TRBV15 NA TGTGCCACCAGCAGAGACAGGGGCAAAGAGACCCAGTACTTC CATSRDRGKETQYF
once TRBJ1-6 TRBV18 TRBD1 TGTGCCAGCTCAAAGGGGGCCGGGAATTCACCCCTCCACTTT CASSKGAGNSPLHF
NA TRBJ2-1 TRBV28 TRBD2 TGTGCCAGCAGTTCGGGACTAGCGGGAGTGCTTGAGCAGTTCTTC CASSSGLAGVLEQFF
NA TRBJ1-3 TRBV30 TRBD1 TGTGCCTGGGGACAGGGCTCTGGAAACACCATATATTTT CAWGQGSGNTIYF
few TRBJ1-2 TRBV11-2 TRBD1 TGTGCCAGCAGCTTACGGGACAGGGGGGTCCTTGGCTACACCTTC CASSLRDRGVLGYTF
NA TRBJ2-1 TRBV6-2/TRBV6-3 TRBD2 TGTGCCAGCAGCACAGGGACTAGCGGGTCCTACAATGAGCAGTTCTTC CASSTGTSGSYNEQFF
NA TRBJ2-7 TRBV23-1 NA TGCGCCAGCAGTCAATCAGGATTCGGGGGCGAGCAGTACTTC CASSQSGFGGEQYF
NA TRBJ2-2 TRBV5-4 TRBD1 TGTGCCAGCAGCGCCGGGACAGGAGAATCGACGGACACCGGGGAGCTGTTTTTT CASSAGTGESTDTGELFF
once TRBJ2-7 TRBV5-1 NA TGCGCCAGCAGCTTGTTTGAACAGGGCCCCTACGAGCAGTACTTC CASSLFEQGPYEQYF
NA TRBJ2-5 TRBV5-1 TRBD1 TGCGCCAGCAACCGGGGACAGGGTGGAGAGACCCAGTACTTC CASNRGQGGETQYF
NA TRBJ2-2 TRBV28 TRBD2 TGTGCCAGCAGTCCGGGACTAGCGAACACCGGGGAGCTGTTTTTT CASSPGLANTGELFF
NA TRBJ2-1 TRBV20-1 TRBD2 TGCAGTGCTAGTGATAATCTGAGGGCTAGCGGGAGTTACAATGAGCAGTTCTTC CSASDNLRASGSYNEQFF
NA TRBJ1-6 TRBV27 TRBD1 TGTGCCAGCAGTTATGGTGGGACAGGGAATTCACCCCTCCACTTT CASSYGGTGNSPLHF
NA TRBJ1-1 TRBV27 TRBD1 TGTGCCAGCAGCCGACAGGGGCCAACGACTGAAGCTTTCTTT CASSRQGPTTEAFF
NA TRBJ1-2 TRBV10-3 NA TGTGCCATCAGTGCAGACAGCTATGGCTACACCTTC CAISADSYGYTF
once TRBJ1-5 TRBV28 TRBD1 TGTGCCAGCAGTTTAAGGGCAGGGGGCCATTATAGCAATCAGCCCCAGCATTTT CASSLRAGGHYSNQPQHF
NA TRBJ2-7 TRBV24-1 TRBD1 TGTGCCACCAGTGAGAACTCGGGACAGGGTTACGAGCAGTACTTC CATSENSGQGYEQYF
NA TRBJ1-4 TRBV7-2 TRBD1 TGTGCCAGCAGCCCTGGACAGGGGAGAATATCAACTAATGAAAAACTGTTTTTT CASSPGQGRISTNEKLFF
NA TRBJ1-2 TRBV5-1 NA TGCGCCAGCAGGGATGGCGGGACCAATTATGGCTACACCTTC CASRDGGTNYGYTF
NA TRBJ2-3 TRBV11-1 TRBD2 TGTGCCAGCAGCTTTTCTAGCGGGCTCGGGTCAGATACGCAGTATTTT CASSFSSGLGSDTQYF
NA TRBJ2-2 TRBV28 TRBD1 TGTGCCAGCAGTGACCCAACAGCCAGACAGGGCGGGGAGCTGTTTTTT CASSDPTARQGGELFF
NA TRBJ2-7 TRBV3-1/TRBV3-2 NA TGTGCCAGCAGCCAAGAATACAGGGTGACAGTCTACGAGCAGTACTTC CASSQEYRVTVYEQYF
NA TRBJ1-4 TRBV6-1 TRBD1 TGTGCCAGCAGTGACCTTAGGGGGCCGGTTGAAAAACTGTTTTTT CASSDLRGPVEKLFF